The 28 T cell receptor beta chains given below trace back to one sample, sequenced in a study of T-cell memory formation after mild COVID-19. One entry per CDR3 protein, called by TCRdb with MiXCR from the 5' RACE reads. The table shows about 420,000 distinct CDR3 sequences, with 20% to 25% occurring only once. The specimen sequenced was PBMCs or a T cell subset sorted from them (not recorded which). The source of these receptors is an adult woman who had mild COVID-19 (a few samples of this study predate the infection). Cell type and time point are not known.

This clonotype was observed many times. J is TRBJ2-2 and V is TRBV5-1, with TRBD2 identical over 10 bases. The J segment lost 4 bases and the V segment lost 0 bases, leaving 6 bases of the junction unmatched. Germline loops: CDR1 SGHRS, CDR2 YFSETQ. CDR3 length: 17 residues. CDR3 coding DNA: TGCGCCAGCAGCTTGGGAGGACTAGCGGAAATCACCGGGGAGCTGTTTTTT. It specifies CASSLGGLAEITGELFF.

This rearrangement joins TRBV30 to TRBJ2-1; a possible D gene is TRBD2 (6 bases). The CDR3 sequence is 14 residues long. The ends were cut back, 5 bases at V and 5 bases at J, with 16 bases in the middle. Germline loops: CDR1 GTSNPN, CDR2 SVGIG (reference sequence). This CDR3 is CAWAPGVGDNEQFF. CDR3 coding DNA: TGTGCCTGGGCCCCGGGAGTGGGGGACAATGAGCAGTTCTTC.

This chain joins TRBV4-3 and TRBJ2-7; 9 nucleotides align to TRBD1. Germline V gene sequence: CDR1 LGHNA, CDR2 YSLEER. The CDR3 has 16 amino acids. Trimming removed 1 base from V and 2 bases from J; junction bases left unmatched: 6. DNA of the CDR3: TGCGCCAGCAGCCAAGGGGTTAGGGACAGGGCCTACGAGCAGTACTTC. This sequence encodes CASSQGVRDRAYEQYF.

This chain joins TRBV20-1 and TRBJ2-5, with D uncertain. This CDR3 comprises 13 residues. Trimming took 5 bases from V and 5 from J, leaving 15 bases between them. Germline V gene data show CDR1 as DFQATT and CDR2 as SNEGSKA (reference sequence). The CDR3 sequence is CSADPRPEETQYF. The CDR3 DNA is TGCAGTGCTGACCCTCGACCTGAGGAGACCCAGTACTTC.

This clonotype has only a few counts. The junction shows a germline mismatch at one end, possibly a read error. The chain employs TRBV5-6 and TRBJ2-1; no clear D. Germline-derived CDR1 and CDR2 are SGHDT and YYEEEE. The CDR3 length is 14 residues. The CDR3 DNA reads TGTGCCAGCAGCTTGGTGGCGTACTACCATGAGCAGTTCTTC. Protein product: CASSLVAYYHEQFF.

The chain combines TRBV27 with TRBJ2-4, with D perhaps matching TRBD2 (6 bases). This CDR3 is 13 amino acids long. CDR1 and CDR2 from the germline V gene are MNHEY and SMNVEV (reference sequence). The V end lost 10 bases, the J end lost 1 base, and 11 bases lay between the germline ends. The CDR3 loop reads CAIGGAAKNIQYF. The CDR3 DNA follows: TGTGCCATCGGCGGGGCCGCCAAAAACATTCAGTACTTC.

This clonotype was detected only a few times. The V call is TRBV12-3 or TRBV12-4, the J call TRBJ2-3, with 9 bases identical to TRBD2. The junction had 2 bases not matched to a gene; V was cut back by 2 bases and J by 2 bases. The CDR3 is made up of 15 amino acids. The CDR3 here is CASSLLAGITDTQYF. For the CDR3, the DNA is TGTGCCAGCAGTTTACTAGCGGGGATCACAGATACGCAGTATTTT.

This clonotype was recorded once. The final CDR3 position lacks the conserved phenylalanine or tryptophan, pointing to a likely read error. No DNA is shown, since the ends of the CDR3 on it are uncertain; the CDR3 is the one TCRdb lists. This chain joins TRBV15 and TRBJ1-1; no DNA check was done on the table's D call, TRBD1. The CDR3 is 11 amino acids long, termini counted. Germline V gives CDR1 LNHNV, CDR2 YYDKDF (reference sequence). CDR3 residues: CATSRDLNGRV.

J is TRBJ2-1 and V is TRBV10-3, with 10 bases identical to TRBD1. From germline, CDR1 is ENHRY and CDR2 SYGVKD. The CDR3 contains 15 residues. V was clipped by 2 bases and J by 3 bases; unmatched bases: 1. The CDR3 reads CAISEGDRGYNEQFF. The CDR3 nucleotides are TGTGCCATCAGTGAGGGGGACAGGGGCTACAATGAGCAGTTCTTC.

The table lists this clonotype with a few counts. V gene TRBV29-1 combines with J gene TRBJ1-1, with D unclear. V shed 4 bases and J shed 0 bases, with 9 bases lying between them. CDR3 size: 13 residues. The germline gives CDR1 SQVTM, CDR2 ANQGSEA. The CDR3 sequence: CSVGGEMNTEAFF. Here the CDR3 DNA reads TGCAGCGTTGGTGGGGAAATGAACACTGAAGCTTTCTTT.

There are a few counts of this clonotype. CDR3 residues: CASSPPGQGMTYEQYF. The DNA of the CDR3 is TGTGCCAGCAGTCCTCCGGGACAGGGGATGACCTACGAGCAGTACTTC. The chain carries TRBV28 and TRBJ2-7, with TRBD1 matching over 10 bases. CDR1 and CDR2 (germline): MDHEN, SYDVKM. The length of the CDR3 is 16 residues. V lost 5 bases to trimming and J lost 2 bases; unmatched junction nucleotides: 9.

The chain carries TRBV7-9 and TRBJ1-2; a weak D match, TRBD1 (6 bases). The CDR3 runs 15 residues. Germline lookup yields CDR1 SEHNR and CDR2 FQNEAQ (reference sequence). Trimming shortened V by 1 base and J by 4 bases, and 13 bases separated the two germline ends. The CDR3 is CASSLGQASPYGYTF. The CDR3 DNA sequence: TGTGCCAGCAGCTTAGGACAGGCAAGTCCCTATGGCTACACCTTC.

The V call is TRBV2, the J call TRBJ1-2; D ambiguous. The germline gives CDR1 SNHLY, CDR2 FYNNEI. This CDR3 is built from 15 residues. Trimming took 0 bases from V and 7 from J, leaving 15 bases between them. CDR3 region: CASSEAVSPEGGYTF. In DNA, the CDR3 is TGTGCCAGCAGTGAAGCAGTCAGCCCCGAGGGTGGCTACACCTTC.

The chain joins TRBV13 to TRBJ2-7, with TRBD1 as a possible D gene (5 bases). V lost 4 bases, J lost 2 bases, and 9 bases lay in between. Germline V CDR1 and CDR2: PRHDT, FYEKMQ (reference sequence). There are 13 residues in the CDR3. This chain's CDR3 is CASSYFRAYEQYF. The CDR3 nucleotides read TGTGCCAGCAGCTACTTCAGGGCCTACGAGCAGTACTTC.

The sample holds a few counts of this clonotype. The chain couples TRBV5-4 to TRBJ2-2; no firm D call. The CDR3 contains 15 residues. Trimming removed 3 bases at V and 0 bases at J, with 9 bases between. CDR1 is SGHNT and CDR2 is YYREEE in the germline V gene (reference sequence). The CDR3 sequence: CASSSGRSNTGELFF. CDR3 coding DNA: TGTGCCAGCAGCTCAGGACGGTCGAACACCGGGGAGCTGTTTTTT.

This clonotype was picked up a small number of times. The chain employs TRBV4-3 and TRBJ2-1; 12 bases map to TRBD2. Per the germline V gene, CDR1 is LGHNA and CDR2 is YSLEER. Unmatched junction bases numbered 5, after V lost 3 bases and J lost 8 bases. This CDR3 is built from 15 residues. The CDR3 protein is CASSHGLAGTDEQFF. The CDR3 DNA reads as TGCGCCAGCAGCCATGGACTAGCGGGAACGGATGAGCAGTTCTTC.

This clonotype was detected only a few times. J is TRBJ2-1 and V is TRBV7-9; 8 bases are shared with TRBD1. V lost 5 bases to trimming and J lost 12 bases; unmatched junction nucleotides: 12. Germline values: CDR1 SEHNR, CDR2 FQNEAQ (reference sequence). This CDR3 spans 14 amino acids. In DNA, the CDR3 is TGTGCCAGCAGCCCACGGGACAGGACGCCGGTGCAGTTCTTC. Protein product: CASSPRDRTPVQFF.

The chain employs TRBV27 and TRBJ2-1, with 9 bases lining up with TRBD1. This CDR3 is built from 14 residues. The J segment lost 8 bases and the V segment lost 4 bases, leaving 6 bases of the junction unmatched. CDR1 is MNHEY and CDR2 is SMNVEV in the germline V gene (reference sequence). The CDR3 sequence: CASSSWTGVHEQFF. The CDR3 region has the DNA TGTGCCAGCAGTTCCTGGACAGGGGTTCATGAGCAGTTCTTC.

This sequence joins TRBV7-2 and TRBJ2-5; perhaps TRBD1 as D (6 bases). V gave up 6 bases and J gave up 4 bases, with 18 bases separating them. The CDR3 is 15 amino acids. Per germline, CDR1 SGHTA and CDR2 FQGNSA. The CDR3, as DNA: TGTGCCAGCAGTTCAACCTCTTACAGGGTAGAGACCCAGTACTTC. The encoded protein is CASSSTSYRVETQYF. The whole variable domain, remainder taken from reference TRBV7-2 and TRBJ2-5, is GAGVSQSPSNKVTEKGKDVELRCDPISGHTALYWYRQSLGQGLEFLIYFQGNSAPDKSGLPSDRFSAERTGGSVSTLTIQRTQQEDSAVYLCASSSTSYRVETQYFGPGTRLLVL.

This clonotype was observed many times. The chain joins TRBV7-9 to TRBJ2-5; D ambiguous. The CDR3 contains 12 residues. Germline lookup yields CDR1 SEHNR and CDR2 FQNEAQ (reference sequence). V dropped 0 bases and J dropped 5 bases, with 4 bases sitting between them. The CDR3 loop reads CASSLALETQYF. Here the CDR3 DNA reads TGTGCCAGCAGCTTAGCGTTGGAGACCCAGTACTTC.

The table lists this clonotype with a few counts. This chain uses TRBV7-3 with TRBJ2-1; 13 positions match TRBD2. CDR1 is SGHTA and CDR2 is FQGTGA in the germline V gene. The ends lost 2 bases at V and 7 bases at J; junction bases unmatched: 2. The CDR3 contains 15 residues. CDR3 amino acids: CASSLGTSGINEQFF. As DNA, the CDR3 is TGTGCCAGCAGCTTAGGGACTAGCGGGATTAATGAGCAGTTCTTC.

This clonotype has at least ten counts. The chain couples TRBV24-1 to TRBJ2-1; a possible D gene is TRBD2 (7 bases). This CDR3 has 12 residues. CDR1 is KGHDR and CDR2 is SFDVKD in the germline V gene. V was cut by 9 bases and J by 4 bases, with 9 bases left in between. The CDR3 region is CATAGAYNEQFF. CDR3 nucleotide sequence: TGTGCCACCGCGGGGGCTTACAATGAGCAGTTCTTC.

The genes are TRBV25-1 and TRBJ2-7; 7 bases line up with TRBD1. The V segment lost 5 bases and the J segment 3 bases; nucleotides outside the gene matches: 4. Per the germline V gene, CDR1 is MGHDK and CDR2 is SYGVNS. CDR3 length equals 13 residues. In DNA, the CDR3 is TGTGCCAGCAGTAACCGGGACAGCTACGAGCAGTACTTC. It encodes CASSNRDSYEQYF.

This clonotype was observed a few times. The V and J genes are TRBV2 and TRBJ2-1; 14 nucleotides align to TRBD2. This CDR3 is 15 amino acids long. The V gene's germline CDR1 is SNHLY and CDR2 FYNNEI. V lost 8 bases, J lost 7 bases, and 7 bases stayed unmatched. The CDR3 nucleotides are TGTGCCAGCGAAAGACTAGCGGGAGGGATTAATGAGCAGTTCTTC. Protein product: CASERLAGGINEQFF.

This clonotype turned up a few times. V usage is TRBV15 and J usage is TRBJ2-1; D unclear. Trimming pared 1 base from V and 5 bases from J, leaving 3 bases between. This CDR3 contains 12 residues. Germline loops: CDR1 LNHNV, CDR2 YYDKDF (reference sequence). The DNA for the CDR3 is TGTGCCACCAGCAGAGTCCACAATGAGCAGTTCTTC. Translating it yields CATSRVHNEQFF. Full variable domain (remainder filled in from reference TRBV15 and TRBJ2-1): DAMVIQNPRYQVTQFGKPVTLSCSQTLNHNVMYWYQQKSSQAPKLLFHYYDKDFNNEADTPDNFQSRRPNTSFCFLDIRSPGLGDTAMYLCATSRVHNEQFFGPGTRLTVL.

The chain has TRBV6-5 and TRBJ2-1; TRBD2 aligns across 14 bases. Germline lookup yields CDR1 MNHEY and CDR2 SVGAGI. J gave up 7 bases and V 5 bases, and 10 bases lay outside the gene matches. The CDR3 extends over 17 amino acids. The CDR3 DNA reads TGTGCCAGCAGTCGAACAGCCGGGACTAGCGGGAGTAATGAGCAGTTCTTC. It encodes CASSRTAGTSGSNEQFF.

The chain has TRBV20-1 and TRBJ1-5; no reliable D call. The ends were cut back, 3 bases at V and 3 bases at J, with 18 bases in the middle. The germline V gene encodes CDR1 DFQATT and CDR2 SNEGSKA (reference sequence). The CDR3 sequence is 16 residues long. The CDR3 region is CSASEGTLGVNQPQHF. The CDR3 nucleotides are TGCAGTGCTAGTGAGGGTACTTTGGGTGTCAATCAGCCCCAGCATTTT.

This clonotype was counted only a few times. The V and J genes are TRBV7-2 and TRBJ2-1, with 7 bases lining up with TRBD2. The CDR3 is made up of 12 amino acids. The germline CDR1 and CDR2 sequences are SGHTA and FQGNSA. V shed 3 bases and J 9 bases; nucleotides not matched to a gene: 2. The CDR3 loop is CASSFSGGEQFF. CDR3 nucleotide sequence: TGTGCCAGCAGCTTCTCGGGAGGTGAGCAGTTCTTC.